These T cell receptor beta chains were read from a single sample in a study of post-analysis software for immune sequencing data. TCRdb processed the PCR reads anew with MiXCR; each CDR3 protein has one entry. The sample carries hundreds of thousands of distinct CDR3 sequences, roughly 50% recorded once. The sequencing input was blood. The receptors were sampled from a girl aged 10-17 years with multiple sclerosis. The CDR3 runs from the conserved cysteine through the conserved F or W. The order of the fields is D gene, V gene, J gene, clone size, CDR3 protein, CDR3 DNA. A D gene is named only where the DNA matches it firmly. Clone size appears in some rows only: once, few, many, or a class for an expanded clone.

-,TRBV7-8,TRBJ1-1,-,CASSLAGLATEAFF,TGTGCCAGCAGCTTAGCCGGATTGGCCACTGAAGCTTTCTTT
-,TRBV20-1,TRBJ2-7,-,CSARRTRLIYNEQYF,TGCAGTGCTCGGAGGACCCGTCTGATCTACAATGAGCAGTACTTC
TRBD2,TRBV7-9,TRBJ2-7,-,CASSLHRGGKGYEQYF,TGTGCCAGCAGCCTCCACCGGGGGGGGAAGGGCTACGAGCAGTACTTC
TRBD1,TRBV7-9,TRBJ2-1,-,CASTIQGNEQFF,TGTGCCAGCACCATACAGGGGAATGAGCAGTTCTTC
TRBD2,TRBV3-1,TRBJ2-3,once,CASSQEVTSGRTDTQYF,TGTGCCAGCAGCCAAGAGGTCACTAGCGGGAGGACAGATACGCAGTATTTT
TRBD1,TRBV7-9,TRBJ1-1,-,CASRPQGAGTEAFF,TGTGCCAGCAGACCACAGGGGGCCGGCACTGAAGCTTTCTTT
-,TRBV7-2,TRBJ2-3,once,CASSQDSEPADTQYF,TGTGCCAGCAGCCAGGACTCAGAACCGGCGGATACGCAGTATTTT
TRBD2,TRBV28,TRBJ2-7,-,CASSFSRGSIHEQYF,TGTGCCAGCAGTTTTTCTCGCGGGAGCATTCACGAGCAGTACTTC
-,TRBV7-9,TRBJ2-1,-,CASSSFSAGYNEQFF,TGTGCCAGCAGCTCCTTCTCCGCAGGTTACAATGAGCAGTTCTTC
-,TRBV5-4,TRBJ1-4,few,CASSLAGGDEKLFF,TGTGCCAGCAGCTTGGCCGGAGGAGACGAAAAACTGTTTTTT
TRBD1,TRBV7-8,TRBJ1-2,-,CASSPGRGGESYGYTF,TGTGCCAGCAGCCCCGGGCGAGGGGGCGAAAGCTATGGCTACACCTTC